This T cell receptor beta chain is from a study of identical twins. TCRdb fed the 5' RACE reads into MiXCR, producing one record per CDR3 protein. Of 1.5 million to 2 million distinct CDR3 sequences in the sample, about 30% were seen once. Germline CDR1 and CDR2: MDHEN and SYDVKM. This CDR3 has 13 amino acids. V lost 3 bases, J lost 6 bases, and 11 bases lay in between. Study-wide results and limits: Surplus twin overlap in beta out-of-frame sequences was less pronounced.

This clonotype was counted only a few times. What it binds is unknown. This chain links TRBV28 with TRBJ1-2; D not resolved. The sequenced sample was cord blood. The source of this sequence is a newborn girl in good health. The CDR3 is CASSLVPKNGYTF. The CDR3 DNA reads as TGTGCCAGCAGTTTGGTACCCAAAAATGGCTACACCTTC.